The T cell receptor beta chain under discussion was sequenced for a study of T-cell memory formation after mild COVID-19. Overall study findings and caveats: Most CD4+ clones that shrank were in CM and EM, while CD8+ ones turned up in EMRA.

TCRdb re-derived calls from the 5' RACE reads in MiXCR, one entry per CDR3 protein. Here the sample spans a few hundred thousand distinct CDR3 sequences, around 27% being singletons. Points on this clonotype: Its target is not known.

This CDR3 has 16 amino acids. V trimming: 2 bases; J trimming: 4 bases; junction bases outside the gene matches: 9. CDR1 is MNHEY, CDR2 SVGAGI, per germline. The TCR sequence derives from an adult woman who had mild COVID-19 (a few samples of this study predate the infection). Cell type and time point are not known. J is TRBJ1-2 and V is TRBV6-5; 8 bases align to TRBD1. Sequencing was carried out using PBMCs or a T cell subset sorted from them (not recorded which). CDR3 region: CASSYQHDDRGYGYTF. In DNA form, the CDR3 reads TGTGCCAGCAGTTACCAACATGATGACAGGGGCTATGGCTACACCTTC.